This entry lists 15 T cell receptor beta chains sequenced from one sample in a study of blood T cell repertoires in COVID-19. Profiled with immunoSEQ multiplex PCR; TCRdb holds only in-frame clones, not every one. The table shows around 87,000 clones, with roughly 85% occurring only once. Input material: peripheral blood. The receptors shown here come from a human donor in a cohort sampled during active COVID-19.

The rearrangement uses TRBV25-1 and TRBJ2-1; D call uncertain. Trimming pared 3 bases from V and 8 bases from J, leaving 11 bases between. Germline V gene data show CDR1 as MGHDK and CDR2 as SYGVNS. The CDR3 totals 13 residues. CDR3 protein: CASSDPSDYEQFF. DNA of the CDR3: TGTGCCAGCAGTGACCCCTCAGACTATGAGCAGTTCTTC.

This clone was counted a few times. The chain joins TRBV7-9 to TRBJ1-1; 7 bases line up with TRBD1. Trimming cost V 6 bases and J 1 base; bases outside gene matches: 11. This CDR3 is built from 16 residues. CDR1 is SEHNR, CDR2 FQNEAQ, per germline (reference sequence). The CDR3 nucleotides read TGTGCCAGCAGAAGCCGACAGGGCAGGGGGAACACTGAAGCTTTCTTT. This translates into CASRSRQGRGNTEAFF.

J is TRBJ2-7 and V is TRBV12-3 or TRBV12-4; no clear D gene. The CDR3 covers 12 residues. With 5 bases removed from V and 3 bases from J, the gap between germline ends came to 8 bases. Written as DNA, the CDR3 is TGTGCCAGCAGTCCTTCGGGCTACGAGCAGTACTTC. Encoded protein: CASSPSGYEQYF.

In DNA form, the CDR3 reads TGTGCCAGCAGCGGCAGGGAGGTGAGCACAGATACGCAGTATTTT. Its protein product is CASSGREVSTDTQYF. The J gene is TRBJ2-3, the V gene TRBV27, with D possibly matching TRBD2 (6 bases). CDR3 length: 15 amino acids. The V and J ends lost 6 bases and 0 bases respectively, with 13 bases between them. Germline V gives CDR1 MNHEY, CDR2 SMNVEV (reference sequence).

This sequence joins TRBV19 and TRBJ2-3; 12 bases are shared with TRBD2. Trimming cost V 6 bases and J 4 bases; bases outside gene matches: 5. The CDR3 extends over 15 amino acids. Germline assignment: CDR1 LNHDA and CDR2 SQIVND (reference sequence). The CDR3 nucleotides are TGTGCCAGTAGGACTAGCGGGAGAAGTGCAGATACGCAGTATTTT. Translated, it gives CASRTSGRSADTQYF.

This sequence joins TRBV5-1 and TRBJ2-7; a weak D match, TRBD2 (5 bases). The length of the CDR3 is 14 residues. Trimming pared 4 bases from V and 4 bases from J, leaving 15 bases between. The germline V gene encodes CDR1 SGHRS and CDR2 YFSETQ. CDR3 protein: CASSLGAREYEQYF. Here the CDR3 DNA reads TGCGCCAGCAGCCTTGGAGCCCGGGAATACGAGCAGTACTTC.

Only a few counts were recorded for this clone. The genes are TRBV18 and TRBJ1-1; no definite D call. Germline CDR1 reads KGHSH; CDR2 reads LQKENI. The V gene lost 4 bases and the J gene lost 0 bases, with 9 bases spanning the gap. The CDR3 has 14 amino acids. The DNA of the CDR3 is TGTGCCAGCTCACAAGACTACTTGAACACTGAAGCTTTCTTT. Its translation is CASSQDYLNTEAFF.

The rearrangement uses TRBV6-5 and TRBJ1-1, with D possibly TRBD1 on 6 matching bases. From germline, CDR1 is MNHEY and CDR2 SVGAGI. The CDR3 consists of 12 residues. V lost 7 bases to trimming and J lost 10 bases, with 16 bases between them. This CDR3 is CASKGGGRLAFF. The CDR3 bases are TGTGCCAGCAAGGGGGGGGGAAGGTTAGCTTTCTTT.

This chain links TRBV18 with TRBJ2-3, with D perhaps TRBD1 (6 bases). The CDR3 sequence is 14 residues long. Germline CDR1 and CDR2: KGHSH and LQKENI. Trimming shortened V by 6 bases and J by 3 bases, and 13 bases separated the two germline ends. The CDR3 sequence: CASSGTSQTDTQYF. In DNA form, the CDR3 reads TGTGCCAGCTCCGGGACAAGCCAAACAGATACGCAGTATTTT. Filled out from reference TRBV18 and TRBJ2-3, the complete variable domain reads NAGVMQNPRHLVRRRGQEARLRCSPMKGHSHVYWYRQLPEEGLKFMVYLQKENIIDESGMPKERFSAEFPKEGPSILRIQQVVRGDSAAYFCASSGTSQTDTQYFGPGTRLTVL.

This clone was observed a few times. V usage is TRBV18 and J usage is TRBJ2-4, with a tentative D call TRBD2 (6 bases). This CDR3 has 18 amino acids. V lost 1 base and J lost 4, with 20 bases in between. CDR1 and CDR2 from the germline V gene are KGHSH and LQKENI. CDR3 in amino acids: CASSPLNPGLERKNIQYF. CDR3 DNA sequence: TGTGCCAGCTCACCACTAAATCCGGGACTCGAAAGGAAAAACATTCAGTACTTC.

The V and J genes are TRBV18 and TRBJ2-3, with 10 bases fitting TRBD1. Losses at the gene ends were 0 bases for V and 4 bases for J; bases not matched to a gene: 4. The CDR3 is 16 residues long. Per the germline V gene, CDR1 is KGHSH and CDR2 is LQKENI. CDR3 in DNA: TGTGCCAGCTCACCACCGAGACAGGGGGCAGCAGATACGCAGTATTTT. This translates into CASSPPRQGAADTQYF.

CDR3 DNA sequence: TGTGCCAGCAGCTTGCCTAGCGGTTTTCAAGAGACCCAGTACTTC. This codes for CASSLPSGFQETQYF. The genes are TRBV5-4 and TRBJ2-5, with 7 bases matching TRBD2. Looked up from germline, CDR1 is SGHNT and CDR2 is YYREEE (reference sequence). The V gene end was trimmed by 1 base and the J gene end by 2 bases; junction bases not matched to a gene: 5. This CDR3 contains 15 residues.

This sequence joins TRBV28 and TRBJ2-7; 11 bases match TRBD1. The CDR3 extends over 15 amino acids. The germline V gene has CDR1 MDHEN and CDR2 SYDVKM. Losses at the gene ends were 2 bases for V and 7 bases for J; bases not matched to a gene: 7. The CDR3 region is CASSLIGQGAREQYF. CDR3 in DNA: TGTGCCAGCAGTTTAATAGGACAGGGGGCTCGAGAGCAGTACTTC.

The gene calls are TRBV6-2 or TRBV6-3 and TRBJ1-2; 10 bases align to TRBD1. Per germline, CDR1 MNHEY and CDR2 SVGEGT. This CDR3 comprises 13 residues. J lost 6 bases, V lost 5 bases, and 3 bases had no gene match. CDR3 loop: CASSRQGADGYTF. DNA for the CDR3: TGTGCCAGCAGTAGACAGGGGGCGGATGGCTACACCTTC.

The gene calls are TRBV7-9 and TRBJ1-2; D not resolved. The CDR3 length is 13 residues. V dropped 0 bases and J dropped 3 bases, with 5 bases sitting between them. Germline CDR1 SEHNR, CDR2 FQNEAQ (reference sequence). The CDR3 loop reads CASSLAGDYGYTF. The DNA for the CDR3 is TGTGCCAGCAGCTTAGCCGGAGACTATGGCTACACCTTC.